This TCR beta chain was identified during a study of T cells in Graves' hyperthyroidism and ophthalmopathy. At the level of the study: Initial diagnosis, before any treatment, was when peripheral blood was collected. Study-wide results and caveats: Blood samples included most of the expanded thyroid clonotypes exceeding 0.001.

The source material, RNA transcripts, was used to amplify TCR beta CDR3 regions. The HTBI primer set drove a first-round RT-PCR of the TCR CDR3. A single record per CDR3 protein comes from TCRdb applying MiXCR to the multiplex PCR reads. The data hold around 610,000 distinct CDR3 sequences, with roughly 15% observed a single time. With respect to this clonotype: Its antigen is not identified.

J was trimmed by 10 bases and V by 5 bases; bases with no gene match: 12. From germline, CDR1 is SGHTA and CDR2 FQGTGA. The CDR3 has 15 amino acids. The rearrangement uses TRBV7-3 and TRBJ2-1; 9 bases are shared with TRBD2. This receptor was taken from a woman in her forties with Graves' ophthalmopathy. The sequenced material came from blood. The CDR3 sequence is CASSPRGGRAQEQFF. The CDR3, as DNA: TGTGCCAGCAGCCCACGGGGCGGGAGGGCCCAGGAGCAGTTCTTC.